This is a list of T cell receptor beta chains from one sample in a study of chemoradiotherapy in HPV16-positive cancers. This table comes from immunoSEQ multiplex PCR, and its TCRdb copy is limited to in-frame clones, with some not included. The table records approximately 30,000 clones, about 94% of them present only once. The sample here was blood, taken from a patient who underwent chemoradiotherapy. The receptors were gathered from a human donor with HPV-associated anogenital cancer. CDR3s include the opening cysteine and the closing phenylalanine or tryptophan. A D gene is named only where the DNA matches it firmly. The size of a clone is reported for some rows only, either as once, few or many, or as a class for expanded clones.

-	TRBV10-3	TRBJ1-2	-	TGTGCCATCAGTGACCCCTCGACAGGAGAGAGTGGCTACACCTTC	CAISDPSTGESGYTF
-	TRBV14	TRBJ2-7	TRBD1	TGTGCCAGCAGTACCCGGGACAGGGAGAGGTACGAGCAGTACTTC	CASSTRDRERYEQYF
few	TRBV9	TRBJ2-2	-	TGTGCCAGCAGCGTAGGAACCGGGGAGCTGTTTTTT	CASSVGTGELFF
-	TRBV7-9	TRBJ2-6	TRBD1	TGTGCCAGCAGCTACAGGGGCTCCGGGGCCAACGTCCTGACTTTC	CASSYRGSGANVLTF
-	TRBV27	TRBJ1-5	-	TGTGCCAGCAGTCCCCGTCTTACAGGGTTTGCGCCCCAGCATTTT	CASSPRLTGFAPQHF
-	TRBV19	TRBJ2-3	TRBD1	TGTGCCAGTAGTACCCGACAGGGTGGGTCTGCAGATACGCAGTATTTT	CASSTRQGGSADTQYF
-	TRBV18	TRBJ2-7	-	TGTGCCAGCCCCCGGACAAGGACCTCCTACGAGCAGTACTTC	CASPRTRTSYEQYF
-	TRBV4-3	TRBJ2-3	TRBD2	TGCGCCAGCAGCCAAGATTTGGGACTAGCGGGAGATACGCAGTATTTT	CASSQDLGLAGDTQYF
-	TRBV7-2	TRBJ2-1	TRBD2	TGTGCCAGCAGGGCCGGGGGGTTCTCGAATGAGCAGTTCTTC	CASRAGGFSNEQFF
-	TRBV5-6	TRBJ1-5	-	TGTGCCAGCAGCTTGTGGGTCTGGGCACGAGATCAGCCCCAGCATTTT	CASSLWVWARDQPQHF
-	TRBV19	TRBJ1-3	-	TGTGCCAGTAGTCCCCCCTCGTGGGCCGCTATATATTTT	CASSPPSWAAIYF
-	TRBV5-5	TRBJ2-5	-	TGTGCCAGCAGCCGTAGAGCAGTACAAGAGACCCAGTACTTC	CASSRRAVQETQYF
-	TRBV6-5	TRBJ1-4	-	TGTGCCAGCAGTTACTCAGGGAATGCACCTAATGAAAAACTGTTTTTT	CASSYSGNAPNEKLFF
-	TRBV6-5	TRBJ1-1	-	TGTGCCAGCAGTCTGGGGCTGAACACTGAAGCTTTCTTT	CASSLGLNTEAFF
-	TRBV13	TRBJ2-1	TRBD2	TGTGCCAGCACCGGACGGGGGGTTGGAGTCGGGAATGAGCAGTTCTTC	CASTGRGVGVGNEQFF
-	TRBV27	TRBJ1-6	TRBD1	TGTGCCAGCAGTCCCTGGACAGGGCGGCAGAATTCACCCCTCCACTTT	CASSPWTGRQNSPLHF
few	TRBV9	TRBJ2-3	-	TGTGCCAGCAGCAGGACAGATACGCAGTATTTT	CASSRTDTQYF
few	TRBV19	TRBJ1-5	TRBD1	TGTGTCTCATCCCCCGGGACAGGGGTTCTCAATCAGCCCCAGCATTTT	CVSSPGTGVLNQPQHF
-	TRBV5-1	TRBJ2-3	TRBD2	TGCGCCAGCAGCTATGGGACTAGCGACGATACGCAGTATTTT	CASSYGTSDDTQYF
-	TRBV11-2	TRBJ2-7	TRBD1	TGTGCCAGCAGCTTATTCGGGACAGAAACCTACGAGCAGTACTTC	CASSLFGTETYEQYF
few	TRBV7-3	TRBJ2-2	-	TGTGCCAGCAGCTTCAGGGGTGGCGGGGAGCTGTTTTTT	CASSFRGGGELFF
-	TRBV5-6	TRBJ1-5	-	TGTGCCAGCAGCTTGGCCGGGGTGAGGGGAGATCAGCCCCAGCATTTT	CASSLAGVRGDQPQHF
-	TRBV18	TRBJ2-1	TRBD1	TGTGCCAGCTCACGGGACAGGGTGTACAATGAGCAGTTCTTC	CASSRDRVYNEQFF
-	TRBV4-1	TRBJ1-1	-	TGCGCCAGCAGGGGAGCCGGGACGTTAGAAGCTTTCTTT	CASRGAGTLEAFF
-	TRBV18	TRBJ2-7	TRBD2	TGTGCCAGCTCACCTCAACCTCCTAGCGGGAGAATTTCCTACGAGCAGTACTTC	CASSPQPPSGRISYEQYF
-	TRBV6-5	TRBJ2-4	-	TGTGCCAGCAGTTTTGGCGGGACCAAAAACATTCAGTACTTC	CASSFGGTKNIQYF
-	TRBV2	TRBJ2-7	-	TGTGCCAGCAGTGGGGACTCCGCTTCTACCAAGCAGTACTTC	CASSGDSASTKQYF
-	TRBV27	TRBJ1-5	TRBD1	TGTGCCAGCAGCAGGACAGGGCAGCAGCCCCAGCATTTT	CASSRTGQQPQHF
-	TRBV7-9	TRBJ1-2	-	TGTGCCAGCAGCTACCAGGGTGGGGGACACTCGGGCTATGGCTACACCTTC	CASSYQGGGHSGYGYTF
-	TRBV19	TRBJ2-5	TRBD1	TGTGCCAGTAGTATAGGGGACAGGGGACCTCAAGAGACCCAGTACTTC	CASSIGDRGPQETQYF
-	TRBV11-2	TRBJ1-1	-	TGTGCCAGCAGCTTGAGTGGACAGCGGACGTCCATGAACACTGAAGCTTTCTTT	CASSLSGQRTSMNTEAFF
-	TRBV10-3	TRBJ1-5	TRBD1	TGTGCCATCAGTGAGTCGGACAGGGGTTGGAATCAGCCCCAGCATTTT	CAISESDRGWNQPQHF
once	TRBV27	TRBJ1-6	TRBD1	TGTGCCAGCAGTTTCACCTCCGGGACAGTAAATTCACCCCTCCACTTT	CASSFTSGTVNSPLHF
-	TRBV7-3	TRBJ1-1	TRBD1	TGTGCCAGCAGCTTAGAGGGGACAGGGAGTACTGAAGCTTTCTTT	CASSLEGTGSTEAFF
-	TRBV27	TRBJ2-2	-	TGTGCCAGCAGTCGGCAGGGGGGCACCGGGGAGCTGTTTTTT	CASSRQGGTGELFF
-	TRBV2	TRBJ1-3	-	TGTGCCAGCAGGACGGGGACGTTCCAAACTGGAAACACCATATATTTT	CASRTGTFQTGNTIYF
-	TRBV4-3	TRBJ2-3	-	TGCGCCAGCAGCCTGGGGGGAGGCGCGCAGTATTTT	CASSLGGGAQYF
-	TRBV7-9	TRBJ2-7	-	TGTGCCAGCAGCGCCTCTGACTCCGTGGGTAAGCAGTACTTC	CASSASDSVGKQYF
-	TRBV4-3	TRBJ2-3	-	TGCGCCAGCAGCCCTCAGGGAGGGACAGGTATTTCAGATACGCAGTATTTT	CASSPQGGTGISDTQYF
-	TRBV9	TRBJ1-2	-	TGTGCCAGCAGCGACCACGGGAACTATGGCTACACCTTC	CASSDHGNYGYTF
-	TRBV19	TRBJ1-5	TRBD1	TGTGCCAGTAGTATGGCACAAGAAAGGGACAGAACCCTGCATTTT	CASSMAQERDRTLHF
-	TRBV19	TRBJ1-2	-	TGTGCCAGTACCCCTCAGCCCGCTAACTATGGCTACACCTTC	CASTPQPANYGYTF
-	TRBV27	TRBJ2-3	-	TGTGCCAGCAGTTTACTCAGGGCGTTCGAGGTCACAGATACGCAGTATTTT	CASSLLRAFEVTDTQYF
-	TRBV5-5	TRBJ1-5	-	TGTGCCAGCAGCTTGGCCCCAGGAAATGGCCCCCAGCATTTT	CASSLAPGNGPQHF
-	TRBV28	TRBJ2-5	-	TGTGCCAGCAGTCTGGACACCCCGGAGACCCAGTACTTC	CASSLDTPETQYF
-	TRBV27	TRBJ2-5	-	TGTGCCAGCAGTTTATCAAGACAGGCCCGATCAACCCAGTACTTC	CASSLSRQARSTQYF
-	TRBV29-1	TRBJ2-3	-	TGCAGCGTTGAAGATCTCCATACAGATACGCAGTATTTT	CSVEDLHTDTQYF
-	TRBV7-2	TRBJ2-3	TRBD2	TGTGCCAGCAGCTGGCTAGCGGGAGTGGAAGATACGCAGTATTTT	CASSWLAGVEDTQYF
-	TRBV7-2	TRBJ2-7	TRBD2	TGTGCCAGCAGCCCCTCGGGTGGAGGACTAGCCTACGAGCAGTACTTC	CASSPSGGGLAYEQYF
-	TRBV27	TRBJ2-1	TRBD2	TGTGCCAGCAGCCATATCGGTAGACTAGCGGGAAGGAATGAGCAGTTCTTC	CASSHIGRLAGRNEQFF
-	TRBV4-3	TRBJ2-7	TRBD1	TGCGCCAGCAGCCAACTAGCAGGGACAGGAAGTACCTACGAGCAGTACTTC	CASSQLAGTGSTYEQYF
-	TRBV28	TRBJ1-5	-	TGTGCCAGCAGTTCCTTGGGCAGAAGGGGGGAGGCCCAGCATTTT	CASSSLGRRGEAQHF
-	TRBV5-6	TRBJ1-3	-	TGTGCCAGCAGGCCCAGGGGATTGTCTGGAAACACCATATATTTT	CASRPRGLSGNTIYF
-	TRBV6-6	TRBJ2-2	TRBD1	TGTGCCAGCAGTTATGGGGGACAGGGAAACACCGGGGAGCTGTTTTTT	CASSYGGQGNTGELFF
-	TRBV18	TRBJ2-1	TRBD2	TGTGCCAGCTCACCGCCACTAGCGGGATACAATGAGCAGTTCTTC	CASSPPLAGYNEQFF
-	TRBV7-7	TRBJ2-1	TRBD1	TGTGCCAGCAGCTTAGGAGGGGGCGCCTACAATGAGCAGTTCTTC	CASSLGGGAYNEQFF
once	TRBV18	TRBJ1-2	TRBD1	TGTGCCAGCTCGCCTATAACAGGGGGCGACTATGGCTACACCTTC	CASSPITGGDYGYTF